These 21 T cell receptor beta chains originate from one sample sequenced in a study of CD8+ T cells in alopecia areata. Once RNA had been extracted, it was reverse transcribed into cDNA to act as the sequencing template. The assay was immunoSEQ multiplex PCR, and TCRdb's table has in-frame clones only and misses some. The sample holds over 85,000 clones, under 70% seen once. Treatment denoted: oral pan-JAK inhibitor, 5-10 mg twice daily. The sample here was CD8+ T cells sorted from blood, taken at week 4, from a patient treated with tofacitinib. All receptors derive from a human donor with alopecia areata.

Points on this clone: This sample also contains other DNA sequences that code for the same CDR3. V is TRBV5-1 and J is TRBJ2-3; no reliable D call. CDR3 size: 15 residues. V lost 0 bases and J lost 0, with 8 bases in between. Germline CDR1 SGHRS, CDR2 YFSETQ. CDR3 nucleotide sequence: TGCGCCAGCAGCTTGGGGATAACTAGCACAGATACGCAGTATTTT. Translating it yields CASSLGITSTDTQYF.

A single count supports this clone. The chain combines TRBV6-5 with TRBJ1-1; D is ambiguous. Trimming stripped 7 bases from V and 4 bases from J, with 16 bases between. CDR1 is MNHEY, CDR2 SVGAGI, per germline. This CDR3 region has 14 residues. The CDR3 loop reads CASTRDLTGTEAFF. CDR3 sequence (DNA): TGTGCCAGCACGCGGGATTTAACTGGCACTGAAGCTTTCTTT.

This clone was counted at least ten times. The V gene is TRBV7-9, the J gene TRBJ2-7, with 10 bases matching TRBD2. Germline V CDR1 and CDR2: SEHNR, FQNEAQ (reference sequence). The CDR3 length is 17 residues. With 5 bases clipped from V and 0 bases from J, the junction kept 10 bases outside the gene matches. The CDR3, as DNA: TGTGCCAGCAGCCCCCGAGATAGCGGGAGGAACTCCTACGAGCAGTACTTC. Its translation is CASSPRDSGRNSYEQYF.

This chain connects TRBV4-1 to TRBJ2-7; no firm D call. Germline values: CDR1 MGHRA, CDR2 YSYEKL. This CDR3 has 15 amino acids. The V and J ends lost 0 bases and 2 bases respectively, with 11 bases between them. In DNA, the CDR3 is TGCGCCAGCAGCCAAGATAGTGGCAGTCCCTACGAGCAGTACTTC. It translates to CASSQDSGSPYEQYF.

V and J are TRBV1 and TRBJ2-5; TRBD2, the table's D call, was not compared with the DNA. TRBV1 is classified as a pseudogene. This CDR3 contains 18 residues. The CDR3 nucleotides read TGCACCAGCAGCCAAAACCTAGCGGGGGGCCCGTACCAAGAGACCCAGTACTTC. Its translation: CTSSQNLAGGPYQETQYF.

The chain is built from TRBV27 and TRBJ1-2, with D uncertain. The germline V gene encodes CDR1 MNHEY and CDR2 SMNVEV (reference sequence). This CDR3 is 12 amino acids long. V was clipped by 6 bases and J by 1 base, with 6 bases between them. The CDR3 spells CASRGINYGYTF. The CDR3 region has the DNA TGTGCCAGCAGGGGGATTAACTATGGCTACACCTTC.

The V gene is TRBV10-3, the J gene TRBJ2-7, with D possibly TRBD1 on 6 matching bases. V was pared by 3 bases and J by 3 bases, with 12 bases between. This CDR3 comprises 14 residues. Germline assignment: CDR1 ENHRY and CDR2 SYGVKD. CDR3: CAISEEPRGYEQYF. DNA for the CDR3: TGTGCCATCAGTGAAGAGCCCAGGGGCTACGAGCAGTACTTC.

V usage is TRBV5-1 and J usage is TRBJ2-5, with 7 nucleotides matching TRBD2. After removal of 0 bases from V and 5 bases from J, the junction contained 10 bases not matched to a gene. This CDR3 is 16 amino acids long. The germline V gene encodes CDR1 SGHRS and CDR2 YFSETQ. The CDR3 nucleotides are TGCGCCAGCAGCTTGGCCGTAACTCCCGGGAGGGAGACCCAGTACTTC. Residues: CASSLAVTPGRETQYF.

This chain connects TRBV9 to TRBJ2-5; 9 bases agree with TRBD2. The germline V gene has CDR1 SGDLS and CDR2 YYNGEE. The CDR3 runs 13 residues. Trimming cost V 4 bases and J 5 bases; bases outside gene matches: 3. As DNA, the CDR3 is TGTGCCAGCAGCACAACTAGCGGGGAGACCCAGTACTTC. It is translated as CASSTTSGETQYF.

The rearrangement links TRBV7-8 to TRBJ2-5; 13 bases fit TRBD2. CDR3 length: 16 amino acids. The V gene end was trimmed by 5 bases and the J gene end by 5 bases; junction bases not matched to a gene: 8. Per the germline V gene, CDR1 is SGHVS and CDR2 is FQNEAQ. The CDR3 sequence is CASSPGLAGLGETQYF. The CDR3 DNA reads as TGTGCCAGCAGCCCGGGACTAGCGGGATTGGGGGAGACCCAGTACTTC. The full variable domain, in which reference TRBV7-8 and TRBJ2-5 provide the parts outside the CDR3, is GAGVSQSPRYKVAKRGQDVALRCDPISGHVSLFWYQQALGQGPEFLTYFQNEAQLDKSGLPSDRFFAERPEGSVSTLKIQRTQQEDSAVYLCASSPGLAGLGETQYFGPGTRLLVL.

This clone has ten or more counts. V usage is TRBV29-1 and J usage is TRBJ2-7; 8 nucleotides match TRBD1. CDR3 length: 12 amino acids. The ends lost 4 bases at V and 6 bases at J; junction bases unmatched: 5. The germline V gene has CDR1 SQVTM and CDR2 ANQGSEA. Written as DNA, the CDR3 is TGCAGCGTTGTTGGACAGGGAATCGAGCAGTACTTC. The encoded protein is CSVVGQGIEQYF.

The chain recombines TRBV5-1 with TRBJ2-3, with D unclear. The germline CDR1 and CDR2 sequences are SGHRS and YFSETQ. V was shortened by 4 bases and J by 6 bases, with 6 bases between the two germline ends. The CDR3 has 11 amino acids. Here the CDR3 reads CASSVGDTQYF. DNA of the CDR3: TGCGCCAGCAGCGTAGGGGATACGCAGTATTTT.

This clone has more than one count but fewer than ten. The gene calls are TRBV4-3 and TRBJ2-7; 7 nucleotides match TRBD1. The germline V gene encodes CDR1 LGHNA and CDR2 YSLEER. V trimming: 1 base; J trimming: 6 bases; junction bases outside the gene matches: 3. The CDR3 loop spans 13 amino acids. DNA of the CDR3: TGCGCCAGCAGCCAAGCAGACAGGGCCGAGCAGTACTTC. This encodes CASSQADRAEQYF.

The J gene is TRBJ2-1, the V gene TRBV9; TRBD2 agrees at 10 bases. CDR1 SGDLS and CDR2 YYNGEE come from the germline V gene. There are 16 residues in the CDR3. Unmatched junction bases numbered 6, after V lost 5 bases and J lost 1 base. CDR3 coding DNA: TGTGCCAGCAGTGCTAGCGGGGGACCTTCCTACAATGAGCAGTTCTTC. This gives the protein CASSASGGPSYNEQFF.

V is TRBV19 and J is TRBJ2-3; TRBD2 matches at 11 bases. The V and J ends lost 8 bases and 3 bases, in that order; junction bases with no gene match: 7. Per the germline V gene, CDR1 is LNHDA and CDR2 is SQIVND (reference sequence). CDR3 length: 15 residues. CDR3 amino acids: CASWSGLAGTDTQYF. The CDR3 DNA sequence: TGTGCCAGTTGGTCTGGACTAGCGGGTACAGATACGCAGTATTTT.

The chain couples TRBV18 to TRBJ1-1, with a tentative D call TRBD1 (5 bases). CDR1 and CDR2 (germline): KGHSH, LQKENI. CDR3 length: 15 residues. V was cut by 2 bases and J by 0 bases, with 10 bases left in between. DNA for the CDR3: TGTGCCAGCTCACCAACAGGCTATATGAACACTGAAGCTTTCTTT. Translating gives CASSPTGYMNTEAFF.

This sequence joins TRBV30 and TRBJ2-5; D is perhaps TRBD2 (6 bases). CDR3 length equals 13 residues. Germline CDR1 reads GTSNPN; CDR2 reads SVGIG (reference sequence). V gave up 3 bases and J gave up 0 bases, with 8 bases separating them. CDR3 nucleotides: TGTGCCTGGAGCGCGGGGCACCAAGAGACCCAGTACTTC. Amino acid sequence: CAWSAGHQETQYF.

This rearrangement joins TRBV4-3 to TRBJ2-3; TRBD2 agrees at 8 bases. The CDR3 covers 16 residues. Unmatched junction bases numbered 10, after V lost 4 bases and J lost 4 bases. The germline CDR1 and CDR2 sequences are LGHNA and YSLEER. The CDR3 region is CASSLYSGGPPDTQYF. In nucleotides, the CDR3 is TGCGCCAGCAGCCTGTATTCGGGGGGGCCCCCAGATACGCAGTATTTT.

The chain links TRBV29-1 to TRBJ1-2; unclear D gene. The CDR3 totals 11 residues. V was clipped by 1 base and J by 8 bases, with 8 bases between them. Germline V lookup: CDR1 SQVTM, CDR2 ANQGSEA. The CDR3, as DNA: TGCAGCGTTGAAGGGGTTGAAGGCTACACCTTC. Translated, it gives CSVEGVEGYTF.

The gene calls are TRBV28 and TRBJ2-1; 7 bases are shared with TRBD1. With 5 bases clipped from V and 5 bases from J, the junction kept 15 bases outside the gene matches. Germline V gene sequence: CDR1 MDHEN, CDR2 SYDVKM. This CDR3 region has 17 residues. CDR3 coding DNA: TGTGCCAGCAGTATACGGTCCGTGTACAGGGGAGACAATGAGCAGTTCTTC. It encodes CASSIRSVYRGDNEQFF.

This clone has just a few counts. This chain joins TRBV18 and TRBJ2-5, with TRBD1 matching 7 bases. The CDR3 extends over 17 amino acids. CDR1 and CDR2 from the germline V gene are KGHSH and LQKENI. The V and J ends lost 1 base and 5 bases, in that order; junction bases with no gene match: 13. The CDR3: CASSPLAPTGFGETQYF. The CDR3 DNA follows: TGTGCCAGCTCACCACTTGCCCCGACAGGGTTCGGCGAGACCCAGTACTTC.